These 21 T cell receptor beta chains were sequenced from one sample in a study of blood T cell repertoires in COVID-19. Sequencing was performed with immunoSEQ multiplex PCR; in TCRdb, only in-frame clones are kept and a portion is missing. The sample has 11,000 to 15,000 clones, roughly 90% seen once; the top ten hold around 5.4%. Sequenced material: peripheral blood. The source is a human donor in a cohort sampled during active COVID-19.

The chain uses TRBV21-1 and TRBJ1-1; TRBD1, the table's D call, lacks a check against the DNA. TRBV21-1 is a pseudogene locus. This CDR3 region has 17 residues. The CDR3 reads CASSLRTGVRLCSEAFF. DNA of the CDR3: TGTGCCAGCAGCCTCCGGACAGGGGTCCGGCTTTGTTCTGAAGCTTTCTTT.

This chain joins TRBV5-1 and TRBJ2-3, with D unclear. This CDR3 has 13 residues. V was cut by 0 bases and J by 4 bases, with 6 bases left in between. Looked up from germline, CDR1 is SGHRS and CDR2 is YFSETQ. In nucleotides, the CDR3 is TGCGCCAGCAGCTTGGCCTCCGCAGATACGCAGTATTTT. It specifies CASSLASADTQYF.

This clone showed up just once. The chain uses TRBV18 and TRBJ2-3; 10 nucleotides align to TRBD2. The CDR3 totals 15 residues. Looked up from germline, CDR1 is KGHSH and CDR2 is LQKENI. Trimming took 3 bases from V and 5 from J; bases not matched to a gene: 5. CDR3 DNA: TGTGCCAGCTCACCGAGGCTAGCGGGAGTAGATACGCAGTATTTT. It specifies CASSPRLAGVDTQYF.

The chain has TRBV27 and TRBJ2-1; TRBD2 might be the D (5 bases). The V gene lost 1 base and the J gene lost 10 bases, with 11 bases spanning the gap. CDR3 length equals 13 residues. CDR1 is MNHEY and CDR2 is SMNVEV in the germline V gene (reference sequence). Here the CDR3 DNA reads TGTGCCAGCAGTTTATGGGGTAGCGCCGAGCAGTTCTTC. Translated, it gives CASSLWGSAEQFF.

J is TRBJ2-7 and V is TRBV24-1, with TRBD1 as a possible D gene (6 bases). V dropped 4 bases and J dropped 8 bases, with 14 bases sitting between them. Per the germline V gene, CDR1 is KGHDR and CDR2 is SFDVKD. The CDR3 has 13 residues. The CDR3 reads CATSDYGTTKQYF. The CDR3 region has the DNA TGTGCCACCAGTGACTATGGGACAACTAAGCAGTACTTC.

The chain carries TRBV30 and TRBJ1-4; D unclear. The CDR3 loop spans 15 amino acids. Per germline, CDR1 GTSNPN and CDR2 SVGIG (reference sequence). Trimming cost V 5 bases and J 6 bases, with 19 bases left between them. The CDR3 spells CAWGRPGGIDEKLFF. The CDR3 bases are TGTGCCTGGGGTCGCCCGGGAGGCATCGATGAAAAACTGTTTTTT.

CDR3 region: CASSRASGGYYEQYF. The CDR3 DNA reads TGTGCCAGTAGTAGGGCGTCCGGGGGGTACTACGAGCAGTACTTC. The rearrangement uses TRBV19 and TRBJ2-7, with TRBD2 matching over 7 bases. With 4 bases clipped from V and 3 bases from J, the junction kept 9 bases outside the gene matches. Per the germline V gene, CDR1 is LNHDA and CDR2 is SQIVND (reference sequence). The CDR3 totals 15 residues.

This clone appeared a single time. CDR3 sequence: CASSGQGKTGANVLTF. CDR3 DNA sequence: TGTGCCAGCAGTGGACAGGGGAAGACTGGGGCCAACGTCCTGACTTTC. The V gene is TRBV28, the J gene TRBJ2-6; the match to TRBD1 covers 9 bases. The CDR3 contains 16 residues. The germline V gene encodes CDR1 MDHEN and CDR2 SYDVKM. V shed 5 bases, J shed 2 bases, and the junction held 4 bases outside the gene matches. Full variable domain (missing parts from reference TRBV28 and TRBJ2-6): DVKVTQSSRYLVKRTGEKVFLECVQDMDHENMFWYRQDPGLGLRLIYFSYDVKMKEKGDIPEGYSVSREKKERFSLILESASTNQTSMYLCASSGQGKTGANVLTFGAGSRLTVL.

The CDR3 region has the DNA TGTGCCAGTAGTATAGATCACAGGGAGGGAGATACGCAGTATTTT. Amino acid sequence: CASSIDHREGDTQYF. V is TRBV19 and J is TRBJ2-3; TRBD2 is a possible D gene (7 bases). Germline V lookup: CDR1 LNHDA, CDR2 SQIVND (reference sequence). V shed 0 bases and J shed 5 bases, with 12 bases lying between them. The CDR3 is 15 amino acids.

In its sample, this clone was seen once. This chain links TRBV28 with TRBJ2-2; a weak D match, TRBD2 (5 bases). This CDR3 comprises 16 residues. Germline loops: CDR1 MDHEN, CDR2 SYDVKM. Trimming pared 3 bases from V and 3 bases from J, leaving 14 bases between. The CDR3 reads CASSLGRGLDTGELFF. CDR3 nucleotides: TGTGCCAGCAGTTTGGGTCGGGGTTTGGACACCGGGGAGCTGTTTTTT. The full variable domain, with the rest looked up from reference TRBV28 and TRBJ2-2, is DVKVTQSSRYLVKRTGEKVFLECVQDMDHENMFWYRQDPGLGLRLIYFSYDVKMKEKGDIPEGYSVSREKKERFSLILESASTNQTSMYLCASSLGRGLDTGELFFGEGSRLTVL.

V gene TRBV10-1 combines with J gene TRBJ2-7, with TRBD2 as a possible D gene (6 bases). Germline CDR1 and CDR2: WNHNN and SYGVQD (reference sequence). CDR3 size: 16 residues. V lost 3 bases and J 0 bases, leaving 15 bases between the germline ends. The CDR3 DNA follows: TGCGCCAGCAGTGACCCCTTAGCGGTAGCCTCCTACGAGCAGTACTTC. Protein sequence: CASSDPLAVASYEQYF.

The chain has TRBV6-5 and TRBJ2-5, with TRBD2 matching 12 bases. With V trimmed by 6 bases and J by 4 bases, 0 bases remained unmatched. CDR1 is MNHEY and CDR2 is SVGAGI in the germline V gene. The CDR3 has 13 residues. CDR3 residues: CASRGLAGETQYF. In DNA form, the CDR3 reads TGTGCCAGCAGGGGACTAGCGGGAGAGACCCAGTACTTC.

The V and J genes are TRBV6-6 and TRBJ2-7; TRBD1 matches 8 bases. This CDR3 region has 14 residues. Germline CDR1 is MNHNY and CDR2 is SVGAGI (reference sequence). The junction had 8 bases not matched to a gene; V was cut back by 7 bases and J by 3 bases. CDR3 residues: CASIPGTGLYEQYF. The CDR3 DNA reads TGTGCCAGCATCCCCGGGACAGGACTCTACGAGCAGTACTTC.

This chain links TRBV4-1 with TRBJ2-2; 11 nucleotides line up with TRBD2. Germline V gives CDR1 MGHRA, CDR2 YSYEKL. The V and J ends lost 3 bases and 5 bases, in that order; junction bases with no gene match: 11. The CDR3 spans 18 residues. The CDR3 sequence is CASSHQPIAGGQTGELFF. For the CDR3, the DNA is TGCGCCAGCAGCCACCAGCCGATAGCGGGAGGGCAGACCGGGGAGCTGTTTTTT.

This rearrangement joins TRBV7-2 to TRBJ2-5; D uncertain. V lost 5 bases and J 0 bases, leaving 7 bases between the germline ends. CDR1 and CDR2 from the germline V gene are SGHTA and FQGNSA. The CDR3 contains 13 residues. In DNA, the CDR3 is TGTGCCAGCAGCCCCTCGTACCAAGAGACCCAGTACTTC. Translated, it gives CASSPSYQETQYF. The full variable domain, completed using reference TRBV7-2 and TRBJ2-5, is GAGVSQSPSNKVTEKGKDVELRCDPISGHTALYWYRQSLGQGLEFLIYFQGNSAPDKSGLPSDRFSAERTGGSVSTLTIQRTQQEDSAVYLCASSPSYQETQYFGPGTRLLVL.

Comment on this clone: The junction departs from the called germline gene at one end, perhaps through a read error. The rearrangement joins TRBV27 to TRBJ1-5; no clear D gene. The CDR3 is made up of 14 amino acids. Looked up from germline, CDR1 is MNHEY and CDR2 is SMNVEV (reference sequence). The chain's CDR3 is CASSLANSDQPQHF. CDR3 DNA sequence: TGTGCCAGCAGTTTGGCGAATAGCGATCAGCCCCAGCATTTT.

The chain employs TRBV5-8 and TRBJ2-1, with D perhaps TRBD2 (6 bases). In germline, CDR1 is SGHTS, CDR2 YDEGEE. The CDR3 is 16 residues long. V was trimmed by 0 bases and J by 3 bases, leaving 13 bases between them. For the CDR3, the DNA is TGTGCCAGCAGCTTGGGATCTGCGGGGCTCTACAATGAGCAGTTCTTC. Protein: CASSLGSAGLYNEQFF.

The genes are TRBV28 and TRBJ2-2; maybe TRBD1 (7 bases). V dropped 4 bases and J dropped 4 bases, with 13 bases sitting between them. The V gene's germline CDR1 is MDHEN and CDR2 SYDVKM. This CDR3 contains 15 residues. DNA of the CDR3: TGTGCCAGCAGTTCAGGGGGGCGTAGCACCGGGGAGCTGTTTTTT. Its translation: CASSSGGRSTGELFF.

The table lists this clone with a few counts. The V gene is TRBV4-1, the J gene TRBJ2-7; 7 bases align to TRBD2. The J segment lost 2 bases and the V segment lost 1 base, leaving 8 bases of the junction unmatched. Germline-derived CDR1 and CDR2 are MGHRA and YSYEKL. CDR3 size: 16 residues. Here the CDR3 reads CASSQAAAGTTYEQYF. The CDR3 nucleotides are TGCGCCAGCAGCCAAGCCGCCGCCGGGACTACCTACGAGCAGTACTTC.

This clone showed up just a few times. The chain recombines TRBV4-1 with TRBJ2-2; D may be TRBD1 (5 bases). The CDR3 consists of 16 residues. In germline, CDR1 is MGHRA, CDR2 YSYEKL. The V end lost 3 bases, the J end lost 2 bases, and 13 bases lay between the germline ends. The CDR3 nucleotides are TGCGCCAGCAGCCAGAAAGGAGACAGAAACACCGGGGAGCTGTTTTTT. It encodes CASSQKGDRNTGELFF.

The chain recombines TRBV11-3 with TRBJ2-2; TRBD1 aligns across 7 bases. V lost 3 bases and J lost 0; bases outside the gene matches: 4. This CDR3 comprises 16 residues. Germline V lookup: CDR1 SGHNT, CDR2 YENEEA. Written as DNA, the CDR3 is TGTGCCAGCAGCTTGCTGGGACAGCCGAACACCGGGGAGCTGTTTTTT. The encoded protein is CASSLLGQPNTGELFF.